The rows below give T cell receptor beta chains drawn from one sample of a study of CD8 T cells in Susac syndrome. TCRdb recomputed calls from the immunoSEQ multiplex PCR reads with MiXCR, one row per CDR3 protein. Of 150,000 to 200,000 distinct CDR3 sequences listed, about 95% were seen once; the top ten hold less than 0.2%. Sequencing input: CD8+ T cells from PBMCs. All receptors derive from a human donor with multiple sclerosis. Both conserved end residues are part of each CDR3. Where a row states a size, it is once, few, many or the class of an expanded clone; other rows omit it.

size	V	J	CDR3
-	TRBV7-2	TRBJ2-4	CASSLEGSGSQNIQYF
-	TRBV11-2	TRBJ2-7	CASSLGSGHEQYF
-	TRBV5-6	TRBJ2-2	CASRAPPRDDTGELFF
-	TRBV9	TRBJ1-1	CASSVEGRVNTEAFF
-	TRBV14	TRBJ2-7	CASSSPGNSYEQYF
-	TRBV2	TRBJ2-2	CASRRRDRGPAGELFF
-	TRBV5-1	TRBJ1-1	CASSPGGITEAFF
-	TRBV2	TRBJ2-1	CAMWRGTSGGNEQFF
-	TRBV2	TRBJ2-7	CASSVGGHEQYF
-	TRBV15	TRBJ2-3	CATSRERGSTDTQYF
-	TRBV11-2	TRBJ2-3	CASSHWLQGVGDTQYF
-	TRBV29-1	TRBJ1-1	CSVVGLRGTEAFF
-	TRBV9	TRBJ2-1	CASSADVSAEQFF
-	TRBV27	TRBJ2-7	CASSVLGTGTYEQYF
-	TRBV29-1	TRBJ2-1	CSVDGVSYNEQFF
-	TRBV28	TRBJ1-5	CASSQDGFGNQPQHF
-	TRBV4-1	TRBJ1-2	CASRQTGSYYGYTF
-	TRBV11-1	TRBJ2-1	CASSLFISGSYNEQFF
once	TRBV10-2	TRBJ1-2	CASRVTGDGYTF